Below, 13 T cell receptor beta chains from the same sample are listed, as sequenced in a study of T-cell reconstitution after alpha-beta-depleted transplantation in children (dated by TCRdb to 2016 to 2017). Receptors were amplified or captured by PCR. The listed sequencing device is Illumina HiSeq 2500. TCR libraries were prepared with molecular barcoding, using unique molecular identifiers to normalize TCRbeta repertoire quantification. TCRdb reworked the public reads: Q25 trimming with fastp, MiXCR clone assembly, productive beta chains retained. Rows matching on CDR3 protein sequence are summarized as one entry with the most common DNA and genes. The sample contains roughly 610,000 distinct CDR3 sequences, 10% to 13% of them found a single time. Roughly 4% of the sample belongs to the ten largest clones. This sample comprised PBMCs from the stem cell graft donor, obtained from the stem cell graft. The receptors come from a human donor who donated a stem cell graft to a child with acute myeloid leukemia.

Only a few counts were recorded for this clonotype. The V gene is TRBV6-2 or TRBV6-3, the J gene TRBJ2-7; possible D gene TRBD1, 6 bases. The CDR3 is 14 residues long. The germline V gene has CDR1 MNHEY and CDR2 SVGEGT. V lost 4 bases to trimming and J lost 4 bases, with 14 bases between them. CDR3 in amino acids: CASSSQGTRYEQYF. In DNA, the CDR3 is TGTGCCAGCAGTTCCCAGGGGACCCGATACGAGCAGTACTTC.

This clonotype has a count of ten or more. The chain employs TRBV10-3 and TRBJ2-2; 12 positions agree with TRBD2. Germline values: CDR1 ENHRY, CDR2 SYGVKD. This CDR3 spans 17 amino acids. The V segment lost 4 bases and the J segment 1 base; nucleotides outside the gene matches: 4. The CDR3 spells CAISGTSGTGNTGELFF. Here the CDR3 DNA reads TGTGCCATCAGTGGGACTAGCGGGACAGGGAACACCGGGGAGCTGTTTTTT.

This clonotype appeared many times. The rearrangement links TRBV15 to TRBJ2-3; 7 bases match TRBD1. Germline CDR1 is LNHNV and CDR2 is YYDKDF (reference sequence). J gave up 0 bases and V 5 bases, and 8 bases lay outside the gene matches. The CDR3 is made up of 16 amino acids. CDR3 amino acids: CATSLRQGASTDTQYF. In DNA, the CDR3 is TGTGCCACCAGCTTGCGACAGGGCGCTAGCACAGATACGCAGTATTTT.

This clonotype came up many times. The CDR3 spells CSASGAKSHAGELFF. The DNA for the CDR3 is TGCAGTGCTAGTGGGGCGAAGTCGCACGCCGGGGAGCTGTTTTTT. The chain combines TRBV20-1 with TRBJ2-2; D is perhaps TRBD1 (5 bases). From germline, CDR1 is DFQATT and CDR2 SNEGSKA (reference sequence). The CDR3 is 15 residues long. The V gene lost 3 bases and the J gene lost 6 bases, with 17 bases spanning the gap.

This clonotype has just a few counts. The chain is built from TRBV27 and TRBJ2-1; D gene ambiguous. This CDR3 spans 14 amino acids. From germline, CDR1 is MNHEY and CDR2 SMNVEV (reference sequence). The germline V and J ends were trimmed by 2 bases and 4 bases, with 9 bases remaining between them. The CDR3 region has the DNA TGTGCCAGCAGTTTAAGCGCGGTTTACAATGAGCAGTTCTTC. Residues: CASSLSAVYNEQFF.

This clonotype was counted ten times or more. The chain joins TRBV12-3 or TRBV12-4 to TRBJ2-5; TRBD1 might be the D (5 bases). V lost 2 bases, J lost 4 bases, and 11 bases lay in between. The CDR3 length is 14 residues. CDR3 bases: TGTGCCAGCAGTTTAAGCAGGGTGGGAGAGACCCAGTACTTC. It yields the protein CASSLSRVGETQYF.

This sequence joins TRBV30 and TRBJ2-3, with D perhaps TRBD2 (6 bases). There are 15 residues in the CDR3. Between the trimmed V and J ends, which lost 3 bases and 4 bases, there was a span of 17 bases. Germline values: CDR1 GTSNPN, CDR2 SVGIG (reference sequence). CDR3 residues: CAWSSEGLGSDTQYF. DNA for the CDR3: TGTGCCTGGAGCAGTGAGGGACTGGGCTCAGATACGCAGTATTTT.

This chain uses TRBV6-2 or TRBV6-3 with TRBJ2-5; D perhaps matches TRBD1 (8 bases). Looked up from germline, CDR1 is MNHEY and CDR2 is SVGEGT. V shed 6 bases and J shed 3 bases, with 11 bases lying between them. The CDR3 has 13 residues. In DNA form, the CDR3 reads TGTGCCAGCAGAACAGGGGGGGAAGAGACCCAGTACTTC. It encodes CASRTGGEETQYF.

V and J are TRBV6-5 and TRBJ2-7; weak D call: TRBD1 (6 bases). This CDR3 is 15 amino acids long. The germline V gene has CDR1 MNHEY and CDR2 SVGAGI. The V end lost 0 bases, the J end lost 1 base, and 10 bases lay between the germline ends. This CDR3 is CASSYSTGKSYEQYF. CDR3 nucleotides: TGTGCCAGCAGTTACTCGACAGGTAAATCCTACGAGCAGTACTTC.

Note on this clonotype: This may be a read error, as it is one base from a much larger clone. This rearrangement joins TRBV7-9 to TRBJ2-3; TRBD2 agrees at 8 bases. This CDR3 is built from 16 residues. The V gene end was trimmed by 4 bases and the J gene end by 5 bases; junction bases not matched to a gene: 11. Germline V gene sequence: CDR1 SEHNR, CDR2 FQNEAQ (reference sequence). Written as DNA, the CDR3 is TGTGCCAGCAGCTCCCTTATAGCGGGATCGGGAGATACGCAGTATTTT. Protein sequence: CASSSLIAGSGDTQYF.

V usage is TRBV29-1 and J usage is TRBJ1-2, with D possibly matching TRBD1 (6 bases). The V end lost 6 bases, the J end lost 2 bases, and 16 bases lay between the germline ends. The CDR3 is 14 residues long. CDR1 and CDR2 from the germline V gene are SQVTM and ANQGSEA. The DNA for the CDR3 is TGCAGCGTAACGGGACATAGATCGAACTATGGCTACACCTTC. Residues: CSVTGHRSNYGYTF.

The CDR3 loop is CSARHIQGANTEAFF. The DNA of the CDR3 is TGCAGTGCTAGGCATATTCAGGGGGCGAACACTGAAGCTTTCTTT. The V gene is TRBV20-1, the J gene TRBJ1-1; 8 nucleotides line up with TRBD1. The CDR3 spans 15 residues. CDR1 and CDR2 (germline): DFQATT, SNEGSKA (reference sequence). V shed 3 bases, J shed 1 base, and the junction held 7 bases outside the gene matches.

This clonotype was observed a handful of times. The V call is TRBV6-2 or TRBV6-3, the J call TRBJ2-7; D is ambiguous. CDR3 size: 13 residues. Per the germline V gene, CDR1 is MNHEY and CDR2 is SVGEGT. Trimming took off 2 bases at V and 3 bases at J, with 8 bases between the two ends. The CDR3 is CASSYSYFYEQYF. Written as DNA, the CDR3 is TGTGCCAGCAGTTACAGCTATTTCTACGAGCAGTACTTC.